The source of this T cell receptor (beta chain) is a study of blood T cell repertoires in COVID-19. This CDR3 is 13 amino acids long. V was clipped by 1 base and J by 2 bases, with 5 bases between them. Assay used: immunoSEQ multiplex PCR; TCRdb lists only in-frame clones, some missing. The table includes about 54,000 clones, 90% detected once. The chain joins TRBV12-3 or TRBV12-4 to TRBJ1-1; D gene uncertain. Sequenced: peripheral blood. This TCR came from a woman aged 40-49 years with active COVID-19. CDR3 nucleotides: TGTGCCAGCAGTTTAGGTCCTAACACTGAAGCTTTCTTT. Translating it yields CASSLGPNTEAFF.